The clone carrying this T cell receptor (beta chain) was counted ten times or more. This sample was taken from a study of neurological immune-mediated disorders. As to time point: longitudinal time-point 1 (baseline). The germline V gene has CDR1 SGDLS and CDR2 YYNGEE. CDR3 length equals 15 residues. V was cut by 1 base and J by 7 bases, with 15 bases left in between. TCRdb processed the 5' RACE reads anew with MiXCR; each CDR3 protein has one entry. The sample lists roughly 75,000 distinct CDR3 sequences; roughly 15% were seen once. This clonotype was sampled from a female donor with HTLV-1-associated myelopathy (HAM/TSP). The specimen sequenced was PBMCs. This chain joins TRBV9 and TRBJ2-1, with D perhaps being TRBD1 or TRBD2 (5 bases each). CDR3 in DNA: TGTGCCAGCAGCGTACAGGGAGACGTGGGGAATGAGCAGTTCTTC. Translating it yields CASSVQGDVGNEQFF.